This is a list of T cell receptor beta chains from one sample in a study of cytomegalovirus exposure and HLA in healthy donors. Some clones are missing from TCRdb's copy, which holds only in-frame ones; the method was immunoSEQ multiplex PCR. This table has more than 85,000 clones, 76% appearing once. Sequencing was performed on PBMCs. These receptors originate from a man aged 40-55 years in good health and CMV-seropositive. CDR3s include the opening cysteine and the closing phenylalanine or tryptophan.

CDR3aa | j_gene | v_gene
CASTTFPGYSGNTIYF | TRBJ1-3 | TRBV7-2
CASSRGQGISGANVLTF | TRBJ2-6 | TRBV5-8
CASSNNPTGLYGYTF | TRBJ1-2 | TRBV28
CASNWSGNYGYTF | TRBJ1-2 | TRBV6-1
CASSLGEGGYTF | TRBJ1-2 | TRBV7-8
CAWKRQSMNTEAFF | TRBJ1-1 | TRBV30
CASSNAGQGFNEKLFF | TRBJ1-4 | TRBV18
CSVEGSADNPSGNTIYF | TRBJ1-3 | TRBV29-1
CSVGDRGGYGYTF | TRBJ1-2 | TRBV29-1
CASSIGAQRRVF | TRBJ2-1 | TRBV5-6
CASSLGGVYNEQFF | TRBJ2-1 | TRBV11-3
CASSWGVSGNYGYTF | TRBJ1-2 | TRBV6-5
CASSQATGTFYTF | TRBJ1-2 | TRBV4-3
CASSSRDRGIQTQYF | TRBJ2-5 | TRBV11-3
CASSYSQGGAGYTF | TRBJ1-2 | TRBV6-5
CASSVGASGGITDTQYF | TRBJ2-3 | TRBV9
CSVDEGRDRAFF | TRBJ2-1 | TRBV29-1
CASSSRGGLDTQYF | TRBJ2-3 | TRBV7-6
CASRNPGLPSYEQYF | TRBJ2-7 | TRBV6-6
CASSLTDKSSYEQYF | TRBJ2-7 | TRBV11-1
CASSQQGFRTEAFF | TRBJ1-1 | TRBV4-2
CASSEALGGQDNEQFF | TRBJ2-1 | TRBV6-1
CASSQDPHGMETQYF | TRBJ2-5 | TRBV4-3
CASRPTSLSIQYF | TRBJ2-4 | TRBV5-8
CASSQESGTRQNEQFF | TRBJ2-1 | TRBV4-3
CASRDRESAF | TRBJ1-2 | TRBV2
CASSSGAGVYGYTF | TRBJ1-2 | TRBV5-5
CASSPRPTGVTYEQYF | TRBJ2-7 | TRBV7-6
CASSFSDGGPQHF | TRBJ1-5 | TRBV7-6
CASLGRTSYEQYF | TRBJ2-7 | TRBV27
CASSAGTGGNNEQFF | TRBJ2-1 | TRBV27
CAWSEGLAGETQYF | TRBJ2-5 | TRBV30
CSVGQVNYGYTF | TRBJ1-2 | TRBV29-1
CASSSQSDTQYF | TRBJ2-3 | TRBV7-3
CASRLAGGETQYF | TRBJ2-5 | TRBV7-2
CASIHRTGVNTEAFF | TRBJ1-1 | TRBV19
CASTLGGIQETQYF | TRBJ2-5 | TRBV7-2
CASSPDETLTEAFF | TRBJ1-1 | TRBV11-1
CASSVLASGGARTDTQYF | TRBJ2-3 | TRBV9
CASSLRDEAFF | TRBJ1-1 | TRBV6-1
CASSFAGTPSTDTQYF | TRBJ2-3 | TRBV28